One and the same sample provided the 31 T cell receptor beta chains below, sequenced in a study of blood T cells in healthy people across ages. Alongside a J-beta primer mix, a sample-barcoded 5' primer served in a second PCR lasting roughly 6 to 12 cycles. Each CDR3 protein gets one entry after TCRdb re-called the 5' RACE reads with MiXCR. The data hold around 1,500,000 distinct CDR3 sequences, with roughly 27% observed a single time. Specimen: blood. The receptors were gathered from a woman aged 25-40 years in good health.

The sample holds a few counts of this clonotype. The chain recombines TRBV29-1 with TRBJ1-2; D remains ambiguous. Per germline, CDR1 SQVTM and CDR2 ANQGSEA. This CDR3 is 11 amino acids long. CDR3 bases: TGCAGTGCACAAATTAACTATGGCTACACCTTC. It specifies CSAQINYGYTF.

The V call is TRBV29-1, the J call TRBJ1-4, with 7 bases matching TRBD1. V lost 6 bases to trimming and J lost 6 bases; unmatched junction nucleotides: 10. The CDR3 covers 14 residues. Germline V gene lookup returns CDR1 SQVTM and CDR2 ANQGSEA. The CDR3 DNA sequence: TGCAGCGTGAGCTACAGGGGCTTAGATGAAAAACTGTTTTTT. Its protein product is CSVSYRGLDEKLFF.

The DNA of the CDR3 is TGCAGTGCTAGAGTTTCTAGCAATCAGCCCCAGCATTTT. Its protein is CSARVSSNQPQHF. The chain combines TRBV20-1 with TRBJ1-5, with D uncertain. The V gene lost 1 base and the J gene lost 0 bases, with 4 bases spanning the gap. CDR3 length equals 13 residues. Germline V gives CDR1 DFQATT, CDR2 SNEGSKA (reference sequence).

The rearrangement uses TRBV5-6 and TRBJ2-2; 10 nucleotides line up with TRBD2. Trimming at V came to 6 bases and at J to 6 bases, leaving 8 bases not matched to a gene. Germline CDR1 is SGHDT and CDR2 is YYEEEE. There are 15 residues in the CDR3. Written as DNA, the CDR3 is TGTGCCAGCATGAAAGCGGGGGGGCCTCCCGGGGAGCTGTTTTTT. Its translation: CASMKAGGPPGELFF.

The chain combines TRBV13 with TRBJ1-6; 7 nucleotides match TRBD1. CDR1 PRHDT and CDR2 FYEKMQ come from the germline V gene (reference sequence). After removal of 3 bases from V and 7 bases from J, the junction contained 15 bases not matched to a gene. The CDR3 loop spans 18 amino acids. DNA of the CDR3: TGTGCCAGCAGCTTGGAGGGTAAAAACAGGGGCGGAAATTCACCCCTCCACTTT. It specifies CASSLEGKNRGGNSPLHF.

The chain uses TRBV9 and TRBJ1-2; D remains ambiguous. Germline V gives CDR1 SGDLS, CDR2 YYNGEE. The CDR3 covers 12 residues. Trimming took 2 bases from V and 4 from J, leaving 6 bases between them. The CDR3 sequence is CASSVGLYGYTF. Written as DNA, the CDR3 is TGTGCCAGCAGCGTTGGCCTCTATGGCTACACCTTC.

The chain uses TRBV12-3 or TRBV12-4 and TRBJ2-1; 9 positions agree with TRBD1. J gave up 10 bases and V 7 bases, and 11 bases lay outside the gene matches. The CDR3 runs to 14 residues. The CDR3 here is CASTPGQGSREQFF. CDR3 bases: TGTGCCAGCACTCCGGGACAGGGATCACGGGAGCAGTTCTTC.

The chain couples TRBV20-1 to TRBJ2-5; 8 positions match TRBD2. V was pared by 1 base and J by 3 bases, with 4 bases of the junction left unmatched. Germline V gene data show CDR1 as DFQATT and CDR2 as SNEGSKA (reference sequence). The CDR3 contains 14 residues. CDR3 nucleotide sequence: TGCAGTGCTAGAGCCTCGACTAGCGAAGAGACCCAGTACTTC. This encodes CSARASTSEETQYF.

V and J are TRBV20-1 and TRBJ2-5, with D perhaps matching TRBD1 (6 bases). The CDR3 spans 13 residues. Looked up from germline, CDR1 is DFQATT and CDR2 is SNEGSKA (reference sequence). V dropped 5 bases and J dropped 4 bases, with 14 bases sitting between them. The CDR3 loop reads CSAPQGYGETQYF. CDR3 DNA: TGCAGTGCTCCACAGGGATATGGAGAGACCCAGTACTTC.

In nucleotides, the CDR3 is TGTGCCAGCAGCATACCACTCGCTAGCGGGGGAGGTACCTACGAGCAGTACTTC. Encoded protein: CASSIPLASGGGTYEQYF. V and J are TRBV21-1 and TRBJ2-7; the DNA was not used to check the table's D call, TRBD2. TRBV21-1 is tagged as a pseudogene. This CDR3 is built from 18 residues.

This sequence joins TRBV25-1 and TRBJ1-4; the D is unclear. CDR3 length: 12 residues. Per germline, CDR1 MGHDK and CDR2 SYGVNS. Trimming pared 2 bases from V and 8 bases from J, leaving 6 bases between. The CDR3 region is CASSERQEKLFF. CDR3 DNA: TGTGCCAGCAGTGAAAGGCAGGAAAAACTGTTTTTT.

The chain carries TRBV5-1 and TRBJ2-1, with D possibly being TRBD1 (5 bases). With 4 bases removed from V and 10 bases from J, the gap between germline ends came to 24 bases. The CDR3 contains 16 residues. The V gene's germline CDR1 is SGHRS and CDR2 YFSETQ. CDR3 sequence: CASSLGDRKVSYEQFF. The CDR3 nucleotides are TGCGCCAGCAGCCTAGGGGATCGGAAAGTTTCCTACGAGCAGTTCTTC.

This clonotype was counted ten times or more. The chain employs TRBV6-2 or TRBV6-3 and TRBJ1-1; D remains ambiguous. The CDR3 length is 12 residues. Germline V gene data show CDR1 as MNHEY and CDR2 as SVGEGT. Between the trimmed V and J ends, which lost 4 bases and 5 bases, there was a span of 8 bases. CDR3 sequence: CASSLERTEAFF. CDR3 sequence (DNA): TGTGCCAGCAGTTTAGAGAGGACTGAAGCTTTCTTT.

The chain is built from TRBV12-3 or TRBV12-4 and TRBJ2-1, with 8 nucleotides matching TRBD2. The length of the CDR3 is 16 residues. V was pared by 1 base and J by 2 bases, with 4 bases of the junction left unmatched. CDR3 nucleotides: TGTGCCAGCAGTTTAGGGCGGGAGGAACCCTACAATGAGCAGTTCTTC. The encoded protein is CASSLGREEPYNEQFF.

This clonotype was recorded at least ten times. V and J are TRBV20-1 and TRBJ1-1; no reliable D call. Germline V gene data show CDR1 as DFQATT and CDR2 as SNEGSKA (reference sequence). V was trimmed by 3 bases and J by 4 bases, leaving 12 bases between them. The CDR3 consists of 13 residues. The CDR3 region is CSASRGTGTEAFF. DNA of the CDR3: TGCAGTGCTAGTCGAGGTACCGGCACTGAAGCTTTCTTT.

On this clonotype: Compared with germline, one end of the junction differs, possibly owing to a read error. The chain recombines TRBV5-6 with TRBJ1-1; possibly TRBD1 for D (6 bases). The CDR3 is 17 residues long. The germline V gene has CDR1 SGHDT and CDR2 YYEEEE. The DNA of the CDR3 is TGTGCCGGCAGCTGGCGGGGGTCAGGGGCCCCTCGTAGACCCACTTTCTTT. As protein: CAGSWRGSGAPRRPTFF.

This clonotype was picked up many times. The chain couples TRBV5-6 to TRBJ2-1; 9 nucleotides line up with TRBD1. The CDR3 sequence is 14 residues long. Germline CDR1 is SGHDT and CDR2 is YYEEEE. V was clipped by 4 bases and J by 9 bases; unmatched bases: 8. The CDR3 DNA reads as TGTGCCAGCAGCGTAGGGACAGGGTGGAGTGAGCAGTTCTTC. This encodes CASSVGTGWSEQFF. Using reference TRBV5-6 and TRBJ2-1 for the parts outside the CDR3, the full variable domain is DAGVTQSPTHLIKTRGQQVTLRCSPKSGHDTVSWYQQALGQGPQFIFQYYEEEERQRGNFPDRFSGHQFPNYSSELNVNALLLGDSALYLCASSVGTGWSEQFFGPGTRLTVL.

The chain carries TRBV6-5 and TRBJ1-3; unclear D gene. CDR1 and CDR2 from the germline V gene are MNHEY and SVGAGI. Trimming took 2 bases from V and 0 from J, leaving 17 bases between them. The CDR3 covers 18 residues. The CDR3 is CASSYAFFRLNSGNTIYF. The CDR3 nucleotides read TGTGCCAGCAGTTACGCCTTTTTTCGGCTGAACTCTGGAAACACCATATATTTT.

This clonotype has at least ten counts. The chain combines TRBV6-2 or TRBV6-3 with TRBJ2-7; TRBD1 or TRBD2 may be the D gene (5 bases each). Looked up from germline, CDR1 is MNHEY and CDR2 is SVGEGT. The CDR3 runs 13 residues. The V end was cut by 2 bases, the J end by 3 bases, with 8 bases between. The CDR3 coding sequence is TGTGCCAGCAGTTACGAGGGGAGCTACGAGCAGTACTTC. Translation: CASSYEGSYEQYF.

This chain joins TRBV3-1 and TRBJ2-5; weak D call: TRBD1 (7 bases). The V gene's germline CDR1 is LGHDT and CDR2 YNNKEL (reference sequence). The CDR3 runs 13 residues. V was pared by 3 bases and J by 11 bases, with 16 bases between. CDR3 sequence (DNA): TGTGCCAGCAGCCATCTTGACAGGGAGGAGCAGTACTTC. Translated, it gives CASSHLDREEQYF.

The chain carries TRBV29-1 and TRBJ2-3; a weak D match, TRBD2 (6 bases). The length of the CDR3 is 16 residues. The V gene's germline CDR1 is SQVTM and CDR2 ANQGSEA. V lost 6 bases, J lost 0 bases, and 19 bases lay in between. Here the CDR3 reads CSVHFPPGTSTDTQYF. As DNA, the CDR3 is TGCAGCGTCCACTTCCCCCCGGGGACTAGCACAGATACGCAGTATTTT.

The chain recombines TRBV4-3 with TRBJ1-2, with TRBD1 matching over 8 bases. CDR3 length: 14 amino acids. CDR1 is LGHNA, CDR2 YSLEER, per germline. Losses at the gene ends were 4 bases for V and 7 bases for J; bases not matched to a gene: 8. CDR3: CASSPQTGVSGYTF. In nucleotides, the CDR3 is TGCGCCAGCAGCCCTCAGACAGGGGTGAGTGGCTACACCTTC.

This clonotype was counted a few times. V is TRBV20-1 and J is TRBJ2-4, with D possibly TRBD2 on 6 matching bases. The CDR3 spans 14 residues. V shed 7 bases and J shed 13 bases, with 26 bases lying between them. Germline assignment: CDR1 DFQATT and CDR2 SNEGSKA (reference sequence). The CDR3 DNA reads TGCAGTGTCCAACGTTCGGGAGAGGGCGGTAAGCAGTACTTC. Translation: CSVQRSGEGGKQYF.

The chain combines TRBV29-1 with TRBJ1-1, with a possible D match to TRBD1 (6 bases). V lost 7 bases and J lost 1, with 10 bases in between. Germline V lookup: CDR1 SQVTM, CDR2 ANQGSEA. The CDR3 loop spans 12 amino acids. The CDR3 DNA reads as TGCAGCGCAGGACAGACGAACACTGAAGCTTTCTTT. Its protein product is CSAGQTNTEAFF.

This clonotype has only a few counts. CDR3 nucleotide sequence: TGTGCCAGCAGCGTAGCTCAGCGGTTTTCCTACAATGAGCAGTTCTTC. Its protein is CASSVAQRFSYNEQFF. The V and J genes are TRBV9 and TRBJ2-1, with D possibly TRBD2 on 5 matching bases. V shed 0 bases and J shed 1 base, with 11 bases lying between them. CDR1 and CDR2 (germline): SGDLS, YYNGEE. This CDR3 contains 16 residues.

CDR3 sequence (DNA): TGTGCCAGCAAGACTAGCGGGAGCCATGAGCAGTTCTTC. It translates to CASKTSGSHEQFF. This rearrangement joins TRBV6-5 to TRBJ2-1, with TRBD2 identical over 12 bases. The V gene's germline CDR1 is MNHEY and CDR2 SVGAGI. Unmatched junction bases numbered 3, after V lost 7 bases and J lost 8 bases. CDR3 length equals 13 residues.

About this clonotype itself: It may be a read error: a sequence one base away is much more abundant. CDR3: CASGELMNIEAFF. The CDR3 DNA reads as TGTGCCAGCGGGGAGCTCATGAACATTGAAGCTTTCTTT. The chain uses TRBV6-1 and TRBJ1-1; D gene uncertain. CDR1 is MNHNS, CDR2 SASEGT, per germline. The CDR3 has 13 amino acids.

This clonotype was seen at least ten times. This CDR3 is CASTTGIQETQYF. CDR3 nucleotide sequence: TGTGCCAGCACTACGGGGATCCAAGAGACCCAGTACTTC. V and J are TRBV12-3 or TRBV12-4 and TRBJ2-5, with TRBD2 as a possible D gene (5 bases). The CDR3 contains 13 residues. Trimming removed 7 bases from V and 1 base from J, with 10 bases in between.

The genes are TRBV12-3 or TRBV12-4 and TRBJ2-5, with 12 bases aligning to TRBD2. There are 16 residues in the CDR3. With V trimmed by 6 bases and J by 11 bases, 16 bases remained unmatched. This CDR3 is CASSPVRLAGAHEQYF. In DNA form, the CDR3 reads TGTGCCAGCAGCCCCGTAAGACTAGCGGGAGCCCATGAGCAGTACTTC.

Details on this clonotype: The junction differs from germline at one of its ends, possibly a read error. This rearrangement joins TRBV11-2 to TRBJ2-7; D remains unclear. Germline lookup yields CDR1 SGHAT and CDR2 FQNNGV. The CDR3 is made up of 12 amino acids. The CDR3 spells CGSSPDSYEQYF. The CDR3 bases are TGTGGCAGCAGCCCCGACTCCTACGAGCAGTACTTC.

The chain uses TRBV5-6 and TRBJ2-3, with D perhaps TRBD2 (5 bases). The CDR3 runs 14 residues. Germline V gives CDR1 SGHDT, CDR2 YYEEEE. V dropped 4 bases and J dropped 5 bases, with 14 bases sitting between them. This CDR3 is CASSPGFFRDTQYF. As DNA, the CDR3 is TGTGCCAGCAGCCCGGGGTTCTTCAGAGATACGCAGTATTTT.